The clone carrying this T cell receptor beta chain was observed at least ten times. Its antigen remains unidentified. This specimen belongs to a study of T cells in Graves' hyperthyroidism and ophthalmopathy. Points from the study as a whole: Before onset, ophthalmopathy was predicted by the model a median around 6 months earlier. Within blood appeared most thyroid clonotypes that had expanded above 0.001.

V was cut by 1 base and J by 9 bases, with 16 bases left in between. Germline V gene sequence: CDR1 MNHNS, CDR2 SASEGT. CDR3 size: 15 residues. Together with thyroid ultrasound, orbital computed tomography, serum thyroxine and TRAb, clinical symptoms were used for diagnoses. RNA transcripts gave rise to amplified TCR beta CDR3 regions. Primed by the HTBI set, a first-round RT-PCR was run on the TCR CDR3. TCRdb ran MiXCR on the multiplex PCR reads and lists one entry per CDR3 protein. In the table there are about 640,000 distinct CDR3 sequences, roughly 14% of which are singletons. The chain employs TRBV6-1 and TRBJ1-5, with D maybe TRBD1 (6 bases). This TCR derives from a woman in her forties or fifties with Graves' ophthalmopathy. Sequenced material: blood. The CDR3 spells CASSEGRQAKWPQHF. For the CDR3, the DNA is TGTGCCAGCAGTGAAGGGAGACAGGCCAAGTGGCCCCAGCATTTT.